This TCR beta chain was identified during a study of human T cells and chemical hapten exposure. This clonotype has only a few counts. How the authors handled the data: Samples contained a median of roughly 99,000 TCRs, with a range of about 23,224 to 700,000. TCRdb called the RACE reads again in MiXCR, with one record for every CDR3 protein. In this record, the V and J calls reflect TCRdb's handling and not the investigators' own analysis. The table records fewer than 300,000 distinct CDR3 sequences, approximately 8.4% of them present only once. Documented time point: pre-sensitization, week 0. Treatment indicated: therapeutic diphenylcyclopropenone sensitization with weekly scalp DPC. The input for sequencing was whole blood, taken in connection with sensitization to the hapten diphenylcyclopropenone (DPC). The receptor was derived from a woman in her 40s with alopecia areata. Some clones in this sample may be carry-over from other donors' samples.

CDR3 sequence (DNA): TGTGCCATCAGTGAAGTGGGGGGCGAGCAGTACTTC. Its protein product is CAISEVGGEQYF. V gene TRBV10-3 combines with J gene TRBJ2-7; tentative D call: TRBD2 (6 bases). Per the germline V gene, CDR1 is ENHRY and CDR2 is SYGVKD. V was trimmed by 3 bases and J by 6 bases, leaving 9 bases between them. This CDR3 contains 12 residues.